This T cell receptor beta chain was identified in a study of cytomegalovirus exposure and HLA in healthy donors. Turning to the study itself: Most genotyped donors, roughly 83% of about 400, had Caucasian-associated genetic ancestry.

Per the germline V gene, CDR1 is KGHSH and CDR2 is LQKENI. The CDR3 runs to 15 residues. V trimming: 3 bases; J trimming: 5 bases; junction bases outside the gene matches: 6. General study findings and limits: High specificity and sensitivity for cytomegalovirus status were reported for the classifier. The authors later linked a missense DCLRE1C variant to TCR beta V- and J-gene trimming.

The PCR made use of 60 Vbeta and 13 Jbeta primers. Libraries were prepared by immunoSEQ multiplex PCR; TCRdb keeps only in-frame clonotypes and omits some of them. This sample has roughly 120,000 clones, with around 80% found just once. For this clone: Antigen: not known.

This chain links TRBV18 with TRBJ1-4; 7 nucleotides line up with TRBD1. This TCR came from a man between 18 and 35 years old in good health and CMV-seronegative. Source material: PBMCs. CDR3 residues: CASSPRGQPNEKLFF. Written as DNA, the CDR3 is TGTGCCAGCTCACCTCGGGGACAGCCAAATGAAAAACTGTTTTTT.